This entry is about one T cell receptor beta chain. Its antigen is undetermined. Sequencing used immunoSEQ multiplex PCR; TCRdb keeps in-frame clones, though not all of them. The table has 100,000 to 120,000 clones, roughly 90% seen once; the top ten hold roughly 0.55%. Germline-derived CDR1 and CDR2 are SNHLY and FYNNEI. This CDR3 is built from 15 residues. Trimming took off 6 bases at V and 2 bases at J, with 11 bases between the two ends. The data originate from a study of a mutant IDH1 vaccine in newly diagnosed glioma. Across the whole study: Vaccine dosing followed radiotherapy by 4-6 weeks, or accompanied temozolomide cycles. Those enrolled had earlier been treated with radiotherapy, temozolomide, or both, mostly both.

As to time point: week 11, during vaccination. What each vaccine dose contained was 300 ug of mutant IDH1 20-mer peptide, accompanied by topical imiquimod. The chain carries TRBV2 and TRBJ2-6; TRBD1 is a possible D gene (6 bases). The sample consisted of PBMCs, taken from a glioma patient whose treatment included an IDH1 peptide vaccine. The origin of this receptor is a woman aged 45-59 years with glioma. The CDR3 loop reads CASRVQGTGANVLTF. The CDR3 DNA sequence: TGTGCCAGCAGGGTACAGGGCACTGGGGCCAACGTCCTGACTTTC. The full variable domain, in which reference TRBV2 and TRBJ2-6 provide the parts outside the CDR3, is EPEVTQTPSHQVTQMGQEVILRCVPISNHLYFYWYRQILGQKVEFLVSFYNNEISEKSEIFDDQFSVERPDGSNFTLKIRSTKLEDSAMYFCASRVQGTGANVLTFGAGSRLTVL.